Given below is one T cell receptor (beta chain) in context. Blood CD8+ and CD4+ T cells underwent high-throughput TCR beta sequencing. There are 15 residues in the CDR3. From germline, CDR1 is SGHAT and CDR2 FQDESV (reference sequence). The V segment lost 5 bases and the J segment 7 bases; nucleotides outside the gene matches: 4. This specimen belongs to a study of CD8 T cells in Susac syndrome. The RNA, about 0.45 to 1 ug, was put through reverse transcription using random hexamers. In TCRdb, the immunoSEQ multiplex PCR reads were re-called with MiXCR into one record per CDR3 protein. The data contain approximately 200,000 distinct CDR3 sequences, 95% of them singletons.

The sample consisted of CD4+ T cells from PBMCs. This sequence was found in a human donor with multiple sclerosis. The chain has TRBV11-1 and TRBJ1-6; 11 bases match TRBD1. The CDR3 is CASSTGQGGNSPLHF. CDR3 coding DNA: TGTGCCAGCAGCACGGGACAGGGGGGCAATTCACCCCTCCACTTT. The entire variable domain, with the rest obtained from reference TRBV11-1 and TRBJ1-6, is as follows: EAEVAQSPRYKITEKSQAVAFWCDPISGHATLYWYRQILGQGPELLVQFQDESVVDDSQLPKDRFSAERLKGVDSTLKIQPAELGDSAMYLCASSTGQGGNSPLHFGNGTRLTVT.